This T cell receptor beta chain comes out of a study of early T cells in non-severe SARS-CoV-2 infection. The CDR3 is 13 amino acids. V lost 4 bases and J lost 9; bases outside the gene matches: 5. The germline V gene has CDR1 PRHDT and CDR2 FYEKMQ (reference sequence). This clonotype appeared many times. Individual cDNA molecules received unique molecular identifiers. Using its own MiXCR run on the 5' RACE reads, TCRdb lists one record per CDR3 protein. Of nearly 95,000 distinct CDR3 sequences listed, approximately 15% are singletons. The TCR sequence derives from an adult who was a healthcare worker with PCR-confirmed SARS-CoV-2 infection or an uninfected control (not recorded which). The sequencing used whole blood, collected at baseline. The V gene is TRBV13, the J gene TRBJ2-1; 8 bases map to TRBD2. The chain's CDR3 is CASSSGLVAEQFF. Here the CDR3 DNA reads TGTGCCAGCAGCTCGGGACTAGTGGCTGAGCAGTTCTTC.